The 30 T cell receptor beta chains reported below all come from one sample, sequenced in a study of regulatory T cells in long-lasting Graves disease. The authors built TCR beta libraries using iRepertoire HTBI primers and Arm-PCR of CDR3 regions. TCRdb itself ran the multiplex PCR reads through MiXCR, one entry per CDR3 protein. The sample yields 400,000 to 600,000 distinct CDR3 sequences, 20% to 25% seen once. Time point: persistent/refractory GD, antithyroid drugs over 5 years with positive TRAb. Generation of the TCR library employed RNA extracted from PBMCs. The material was peripheral blood mononuclear cells (PBMCs), obtained when the disease was refractory, from a patient treated with antithyroid drugs. These receptors originate from a female donor with Graves disease.

In this sample, this clonotype turned up a few times. This chain links TRBV7-9 with TRBJ2-7, with 9 bases that match TRBD2. V dropped 1 base and J dropped 6; count of bases not matched to a gene: 4. The CDR3 runs to 14 residues. CDR1 is SEHNR and CDR2 is FQNEAQ in the germline V gene (reference sequence). For the CDR3, the DNA is TGTGCCAGCAGCTTAGAAGCGGGGGGACGCGAGCAGTACTTC. Amino acids: CASSLEAGGREQYF.

This clonotype has ten or more counts. This chain joins TRBV5-1 and TRBJ2-7; D is ambiguous. The V gene lost 4 bases and the J gene lost 4 bases, with 24 bases spanning the gap. CDR1 and CDR2 (germline): SGHRS, YFSETQ. CDR3 length equals 17 residues. CDR3 sequence: CASSVGYSTAGGYEQYF. The CDR3 bases are TGCGCCAGCAGCGTAGGATATAGTACAGCCGGTGGGTACGAGCAGTACTTC. Using reference TRBV5-1 and TRBJ2-7 for the parts outside the CDR3, the full variable domain is KAGVTQTPRYLIKTRGQQVTLSCSPISGHRSVSWYQQTPGQGLQFLFEYFSETQRNKGNFPGRFSGRQFSNSRSEMNVSTLELGDSALYLCASSVGYSTAGGYEQYFGPGTRLTVT.

This clonotype was counted at least ten times. The chain carries TRBV7-2 and TRBJ2-1, with D perhaps assigned TRBD1 or TRBD2 (5 bases each). Germline V lookup: CDR1 SGHTA, CDR2 FQGNSA. CDR3 size: 16 residues. The V gene lost 1 base and the J gene lost 2 bases, with 12 bases spanning the gap. The CDR3 sequence: CASSLEGTAAYNEQFF. The CDR3 nucleotides read TGTGCCAGCAGCTTAGAAGGGACCGCAGCCTACAATGAGCAGTTCTTC.

The rearrangement joins TRBV9 to TRBJ2-7, with 11 bases identical to TRBD1. The CDR3 spans 15 residues. The junction had 9 bases not matched to a gene; V was cut back by 5 bases and J by 5 bases. Germline CDR1 and CDR2: SGDLS and YYNGEE. The CDR3 reads CASSHGQGAIDEQYF. CDR3 nucleotide sequence: TGTGCCAGCAGTCACGGACAGGGGGCCATCGACGAGCAGTACTTC.

There are many counts of this clonotype. V gene TRBV2 combines with J gene TRBJ1-1; D remains unclear. This CDR3 has 14 residues. With 5 bases removed from V and 6 bases from J, the gap between germline ends came to 16 bases. Germline lookup yields CDR1 SNHLY and CDR2 FYNNEI. CDR3 coding DNA: TGTGCCAGCAGTTTGGGCCCCCCCGCCGCTGAAGCTTTCTTT. This gives the protein CASSLGPPAAEAFF.

This clonotype was found many times. The genes are TRBV28 and TRBJ2-7; 7 positions agree with TRBD2. This CDR3 spans 15 amino acids. Germline V gene sequence: CDR1 MDHEN, CDR2 SYDVKM. J lost 2 bases, V lost 7 bases, and 11 bases had no gene match. CDR3 sequence (DNA): TGTGCCAGCACCCCCGGCGGGAGAAGCCCCTACGAGCAGTACTTC. Its translation is CASTPGGRSPYEQYF.

With respect to this clonotype: This may be a read error, as it is one base from a much larger clone. The CDR3 does not end in the conserved phenylalanine or tryptophan, so this is likely a read error. The J gene is TRBJ2-5, the V gene TRBV7-9, with a weak D call TRBD2 (5 bases). Germline CDR1 and CDR2: SEHNR and FQNEAQ (reference sequence). This CDR3 has 14 residues. Trimming took 5 bases from V and 4 from J, leaving 14 bases between them. The CDR3 loop is CASSPSSRGETQYS. In DNA, the CDR3 is TGTGCCAGCAGCCCGTCGTCCCGGGGAGAGACCCAGTACTCC.

The chain combines TRBV29-1 with TRBJ2-2; D remains unclear. Between the trimmed V and J ends, which lost 4 bases and 0 bases, there was a span of 6 bases. Germline CDR1 SQVTM, CDR2 ANQGSEA. The CDR3 length is 13 residues. In nucleotides, the CDR3 is TGCAGCGTTGGCCTAGCGAACACCGGGGAGCTGTTTTTT. Its protein is CSVGLANTGELFF.

The chain has TRBV14 and TRBJ2-2; D gene uncertain. This CDR3 is 16 amino acids long. CDR1 is SGHDN, CDR2 FVKESK, per germline. V lost 2 bases, J lost 0 bases, and 10 bases lay in between. The CDR3 region has the DNA TGTGCCAGCAGCCAAATGTGGCAGGCGAACACCGGGGAGCTGTTTTTT. Translated: CASSQMWQANTGELFF.

The table lists this clonotype with many counts. J is TRBJ1-2 and V is TRBV28, with 7 bases aligning to TRBD1. CDR1 is MDHEN, CDR2 SYDVKM, per germline. The CDR3 sequence is 13 residues long. The V segment lost 5 bases and the J segment 5 bases; nucleotides outside the gene matches: 5. The CDR3 spells CASSTMGQYGYTF. CDR3 sequence (DNA): TGTGCCAGCAGTACGATGGGACAGTATGGCTACACCTTC.

This clonotype was recorded at least ten times. The V call is TRBV7-8, the J call TRBJ2-5; 11 nucleotides match TRBD2. Germline lookup yields CDR1 SGHVS and CDR2 FQNEAQ. Trimming took 8 bases from V and 0 from J; bases not matched to a gene: 5. This CDR3 is built from 15 residues. This chain's CDR3 is CASGETSGNQETQYF. The CDR3 nucleotides are TGTGCCAGCGGAGAGACTAGCGGGAACCAAGAGACCCAGTACTTC. Full variable domain (outside the CDR3, taken from reference TRBV7-8 and TRBJ2-5): GAGVSQSPRYKVAKRGQDVALRCDPISGHVSLFWYQQALGQGPEFLTYFQNEAQLDKSGLPSDRFFAERPEGSVSTLKIQRTQQEDSAVYLCASGETSGNQETQYFGPGTRLLVL.

This sequence joins TRBV20-1 and TRBJ1-1, with 7 nucleotides matching TRBD1. The germline V gene encodes CDR1 DFQATT and CDR2 SNEGSKA (reference sequence). V shed 5 bases and J 6 bases; nucleotides not matched to a gene: 18. The CDR3 has 16 amino acids. The CDR3: CSAEPLQGRGSAEAFF. The CDR3 coding sequence is TGCAGTGCTGAGCCTTTACAGGGGCGGGGGAGCGCTGAAGCTTTCTTT.

This clonotype appeared many times. This chain uses TRBV12-3 or TRBV12-4 with TRBJ1-2; 9 bases agree with TRBD1. There are 16 residues in the CDR3. V shed 0 bases and J 6 bases; nucleotides not matched to a gene: 8. CDR3 nucleotides: TGTGCCAGCAGTTTAGCGGGACAGGGATCTCTCGATGGCTACACCTTC. This translates into CASSLAGQGSLDGYTF.

As DNA, the CDR3 is TGTGCCAGCAGTTTTAGCGCGATCACAGATACGCAGTATTTT. Translated, it gives CASSFSAITDTQYF. This chain links TRBV28 with TRBJ2-3, with a tentative D call TRBD2 (5 bases). Trimming shortened V by 3 bases and J by 2 bases, and 9 bases separated the two germline ends. The CDR3 is 14 amino acids. The germline V gene encodes CDR1 MDHEN and CDR2 SYDVKM.

This clonotype turned up a few times. The V and J genes are TRBV6-1 and TRBJ1-5, with D tentatively TRBD1 (5 bases). The CDR3 loop spans 14 amino acids. V gave up 7 bases and J gave up 7 bases, with 17 bases separating them. Looked up from germline, CDR1 is MNHNS and CDR2 is SASEGT. Here the CDR3 reads CASIAGGGIQPQHF. CDR3 nucleotide sequence: TGTGCCAGCATCGCTGGGGGGGGGATCCAGCCCCAGCATTTT.

This chain joins TRBV7-2 and TRBJ2-5; the D gene is possibly TRBD2 (6 bases). The V end was cut by 4 bases, the J end by 0 bases, with 12 bases between. This CDR3 comprises 15 residues. Germline assignment: CDR1 SGHTA and CDR2 FQGNSA. CDR3 amino acids: CASSWGGSYQETQYF. CDR3 nucleotide sequence: TGTGCCAGCAGCTGGGGAGGATCGTACCAAGAGACCCAGTACTTC.

CDR3 sequence: CSARESGAGGGGYTF. The CDR3 DNA reads as TGCAGTGCTAGAGAGTCGGGCGCGGGGGGCGGTGGCTACACCTTC. The chain combines TRBV20-1 with TRBJ1-2; a possible D gene is TRBD1 (6 bases). The germline V gene encodes CDR1 DFQATT and CDR2 SNEGSKA (reference sequence). The CDR3 runs 15 residues. Between the trimmed V and J ends, which lost 0 bases and 7 bases, there was a span of 18 bases.

The rearrangement links TRBV30 to TRBJ2-2; 7 bases line up with TRBD1. V trimming: 2 bases; J trimming: 6 bases; junction bases outside the gene matches: 15. Germline CDR1 reads GTSNPN; CDR2 reads SVGIG (reference sequence). The CDR3 is 17 residues long. The CDR3 loop reads CAWSPLFRTGPAGELFF. CDR3 in DNA: TGTGCCTGGAGTCCTTTATTTCGGACAGGTCCGGCCGGGGAGCTGTTTTTT. Drawing the rest from reference TRBV30 and TRBJ2-2, the complete variable domain is SQTIHQWPATLVQPVGSPLSLECTVEGTSNPNLYWYRQAAGRGLQLLFYSVGIGQISSEVPQNLSASRPQDRQFILSSKKLLLSDSGFYLCAWSPLFRTGPAGELFFGEGSRLTVL.

The V call is TRBV30, the J call TRBJ2-7; D possibly corresponds to TRBD2 (5 bases). V was clipped by 2 bases and J by 7 bases, with 12 bases between them. This CDR3 region has 12 residues. In germline, CDR1 is GTSNPN, CDR2 SVGIG (reference sequence). The CDR3 DNA is TGTGCCTGGAGTCTCGGGATGGGAGAGCAGTACTTC. Its translation: CAWSLGMGEQYF.

In this sample, this clonotype turned up many times. This chain connects TRBV6-5 to TRBJ1-6; TRBD1 aligns across 8 bases. J gave up 9 bases and V 2 bases, and 9 bases lay outside the gene matches. The germline V gene encodes CDR1 MNHEY and CDR2 SVGAGI. There are 16 residues in the CDR3. Here the CDR3 DNA reads TGTGCCAGCAGTTACGACCCTCAGGGGGCTGGTTCACCCCTCCACTTT. It yields the protein CASSYDPQGAGSPLHF.

The chain links TRBV20-1 to TRBJ1-4; TRBD1 aligns across 8 bases. Trimming at V came to 0 bases and at J to 8 bases, leaving 5 bases not matched to a gene. Per the germline V gene, CDR1 is DFQATT and CDR2 is SNEGSKA (reference sequence). This CDR3 region has 14 residues. The CDR3 region is CSAREDRGGEKLFF. The DNA of the CDR3 is TGCAGTGCTAGAGAAGACAGGGGAGGGGAAAAACTGTTTTTT.

This clonotype was picked up many times. This sequence joins TRBV2 and TRBJ1-1, with D tentatively TRBD1 (6 bases). Germline-derived CDR1 and CDR2 are SNHLY and FYNNEI. The CDR3 length is 14 residues. V shed 7 bases and J shed 3 bases, with 15 bases lying between them. The CDR3 coding sequence is TGTGCCAGCAACGGGGGCTCTAGGGACACTGAAGCTTTCTTT. Translation gives CASNGGSRDTEAFF.

This clonotype came up many times. The chain carries TRBV28 and TRBJ1-2, with D tentatively TRBD1 (5 bases). Per the germline V gene, CDR1 is MDHEN and CDR2 is SYDVKM. The CDR3 sequence is 14 residues long. V gave up 5 bases and J gave up 4 bases, with 14 bases separating them. The CDR3 DNA reads TGTGCCAGCAGTACCTGGACACACAGCTATGGCTACACCTTC. This gives the protein CASSTWTHSYGYTF.

This clonotype is a singleton in its sample. The V and J genes are TRBV6-2 or TRBV6-3 and TRBJ2-3, with 9 bases matching TRBD2. V lost 0 bases to trimming and J lost 3 bases; unmatched junction nucleotides: 1. CDR3 length equals 15 residues. Looked up from germline, CDR1 is MNHEY and CDR2 is SVGEGT. CDR3 in DNA: TGTGCCAGCAGTTACTCGCTAGCGGGGACAGATACGCAGTATTTT. Translation gives CASSYSLAGTDTQYF.

Note on this clonotype: One junction end does not reproduce the germline sequence, and a read error may be involved. The chain couples TRBV19 to TRBJ2-2, with D possibly being TRBD1 or TRBD2 (5 bases each). CDR3 length equals 14 residues. Germline V gene lookup returns CDR1 LNHDA and CDR2 SQIVND (reference sequence). CDR3 sequence: CASTKTLDTGELLF. CDR3 nucleotide sequence: TGTGCCAGTACCAAAACATTGGACACCGGGGAGCTGCTTTTT.

The V and J genes are TRBV6-2 or TRBV6-3 and TRBJ2-2, with D unresolved. The germline V and J ends were trimmed by 5 bases and 0 bases, with 10 bases remaining between them. This CDR3 is built from 15 residues. Germline loops: CDR1 MNHEY, CDR2 SVGEGT. CDR3 sequence reads: CASSDGLANTGELFF. CDR3 nucleotides: TGTGCCAGCAGTGACGGATTAGCGAACACCGGGGAGCTGTTTTTT.

Worth noting for this clonotype: One end of the junction is discordant with germline, which a read error may explain. The chain carries TRBV5-1 and TRBJ1-1, with 9 bases matching TRBD1. The CDR3 runs to 15 residues. Germline values: CDR1 SGHRS, CDR2 YFSETQ. Written as DNA, the CDR3 is TGCGCCAGCAGCTTTCCCGGGACAGGGCTCCCTGAAGCTCTCTTT. Translated, it gives CASSFPGTGLPEALF.

The chain links TRBV6-9 to TRBJ2-7; TRBD1 matches at 9 bases. Germline V gene sequence: CDR1 MNHGY, CDR2 SVAAGI. CDR3 size: 15 residues. After removal of 4 bases from V and 3 bases from J, the junction contained 7 bases not matched to a gene. The CDR3 DNA reads as TGTGCCAGCAGTTCCCGACAGGGGGTGAACTACGAGCAGTACTTC. It encodes CASSSRQGVNYEQYF.

Points on this clonotype: A read error may explain this, as a much larger clone is one base away. The V gene is TRBV7-2, the J gene TRBJ2-5, with 7 nucleotides matching TRBD2. Germline V gene data show CDR1 as SGHTA and CDR2 as FQGNSA. The CDR3 is 17 residues long. V dropped 4 bases and J dropped 5; count of bases not matched to a gene: 16. The CDR3 sequence is CASSSGVAAGSRETQYF. The CDR3 bases are TGTGCCAGCAGCTCCGGGGTGGCAGCGGGGTCCCGGGAGACCCAGTACTTC.

This clonotype was picked up a small number of times. The chain recombines TRBV7-9 with TRBJ1-6, with 11 bases identical to TRBD1. The CDR3 totals 14 residues. Germline values: CDR1 SEHNR, CDR2 FQNEAQ (reference sequence). J lost 9 bases, V lost 3 bases, and 1 base had no gene match. For the CDR3, the DNA is TGTGCCAGCAGCTTTGGGACAGGGGGTTCACCCCTCCACTTT. Residues: CASSFGTGGSPLHF.